One and the same sample provided the 9 T cell receptor beta chains below, sequenced in a study of OX40 agonist ivuxolimab in advanced cancers. Produced via immunoSEQ multiplex PCR; TCRdb's table is partial and in-frame only. The sample contains some 150,000 clones, 90% of which appear only once. This specimen was CD4+ or CD8+ T cells sorted from blood, taken in a trial of the OX40 agonist ivuxolimab. The source is an adult with an advanced solid tumor such as melanoma, head and neck, liver or kidney cancer.

Comment on this clone: The junction shows a germline mismatch at one end, possibly a read error. The chain has TRBV7-9 and TRBJ2-3; 7 nucleotides line up with TRBD2. CDR3 size: 19 residues. Germline V gene sequence: CDR1 SEHNR, CDR2 FQNEAQ (reference sequence). The CDR3 loop reads CASTLASSGAQARTDTQYF. For the CDR3, the DNA is TGTGCCAGCACCTTAGCTTCTAGCGGAGCCCAAGCAAGGACAGATACGCAGTATTTT.

This clone was recorded once. This chain links TRBV2 with TRBJ1-5; 8 positions agree with TRBD1. The CDR3 sequence is 15 residues long. CDR1 and CDR2 (germline): SNHLY, FYNNEI. V lost 6 bases and J lost 3; bases outside the gene matches: 7. The CDR3 is CASSGGQGSNQPQHF. CDR3 coding DNA: TGTGCCAGCAGCGGAGGACAGGGTTCCAATCAGCCCCAGCATTTT.

This rearrangement joins TRBV19 to TRBJ1-5, with TRBD1 matching over 9 bases. The CDR3 is made up of 20 amino acids. CDR1 is LNHDA and CDR2 is SQIVND in the germline V gene (reference sequence). J was trimmed by 0 bases and V by 0 bases; bases with no gene match: 12. CDR3 residues: CASSIDTRGTGMYSNQPQHF. DNA of the CDR3: TGTGCCAGTAGTATAGATACTCGGGGGACAGGGATGTATAGCAATCAGCCCCAGCATTTT.

The V gene is TRBV29-1, the J gene TRBJ1-2; D is unresolved. The CDR3 runs to 12 residues. CDR1 is SQVTM, CDR2 ANQGSEA, per germline. V shed 1 base and J shed 4 bases, with 7 bases lying between them. CDR3 in DNA: TGCAGCGTTGAAGTCCGATCCTATGGCTACACCTTC. It codes for CSVEVRSYGYTF. Filled out from reference TRBV29-1 and TRBJ1-2, the complete variable domain reads SAVISQKPSRDICQRGTSLTIQCQVDSQVTMMFWYRQQPGQSLTLIATANQGSEATYESGFVIDKFPISRPNLTFSTLTVSNMSPEDSSIYLCSVEVRSYGYTFGSGTRLTVV.

The chain uses TRBV28 and TRBJ1-6; D is perhaps TRBD1 (6 bases). The CDR3 contains 13 residues. Trimming left V 8 bases short and J 9 bases short, with 14 bases between. Germline CDR1 and CDR2: MDHEN and SYDVKM. CDR3 sequence reads: CASLAQGGSPLHF. The CDR3 DNA sequence: TGTGCCAGCTTGGCACAGGGTGGTTCACCCCTCCACTTT.

The V call is TRBV10-1, the J call TRBJ2-5, with D tentatively TRBD1 or TRBD2 (6 bases each). V lost 4 bases, J lost 5 bases, and 11 bases lay in between. The CDR3 has 13 amino acids. Germline-derived CDR1 and CDR2 are WNHNN and SYGVQD (reference sequence). CDR3 region: CASSAGAVETQYF. In nucleotides, the CDR3 is TGCGCCAGCAGTGCGGGGGCTGTGGAGACCCAGTACTTC.

The chain employs TRBV6-4 and TRBJ2-1; D may be TRBD2 (5 bases). Trimming took 5 bases from V and 11 from J, leaving 10 bases between them. Germline CDR1 and CDR2: MRHNA and SNTAGT. The CDR3 has 11 amino acids. CDR3 nucleotides: TGTGCCAGCAGTCAAGGACTGAAGCAGTTCTTC. Translating it yields CASSQGLKQFF.

The gene calls are TRBV28 and TRBJ1-2, with TRBD1 identical over 7 bases. This CDR3 has 13 residues. V gave up 5 bases and J gave up 5 bases; unmatched junction bases: 5. Germline V gene lookup returns CDR1 MDHEN and CDR2 SYDVKM. CDR3 sequence: CASSTTGIYGYTF. The CDR3 DNA reads TGTGCCAGCAGTACGACAGGGATATATGGCTACACCTTC.

This chain joins TRBV28 and TRBJ2-4; 7 bases are shared with TRBD1. From germline, CDR1 is MDHEN and CDR2 SYDVKM. V was clipped by 3 bases and J by 0 bases; unmatched bases: 8. This CDR3 is 17 amino acids long. The CDR3 nucleotides read TGTGCCAGCAGTTTGTACAGGGGCAGTCTAGCCAAAAACATTCAGTACTTC. This sequence encodes CASSLYRGSLAKNIQYF.